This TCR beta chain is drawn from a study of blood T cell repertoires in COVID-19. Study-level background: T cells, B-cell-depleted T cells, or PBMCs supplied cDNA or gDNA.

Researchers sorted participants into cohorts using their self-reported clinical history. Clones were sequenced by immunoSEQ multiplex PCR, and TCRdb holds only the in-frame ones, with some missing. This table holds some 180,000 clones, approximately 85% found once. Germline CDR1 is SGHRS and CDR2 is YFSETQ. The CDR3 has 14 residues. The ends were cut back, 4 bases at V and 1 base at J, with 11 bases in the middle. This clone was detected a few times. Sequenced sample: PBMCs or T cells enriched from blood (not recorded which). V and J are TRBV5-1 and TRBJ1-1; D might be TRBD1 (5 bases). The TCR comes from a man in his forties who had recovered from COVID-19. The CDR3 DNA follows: TGCGCCAGCAGCACCTCGACAGCGAACACTGAAGCTTTCTTT. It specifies CASSTSTANTEAFF.